Following are 13 T cell receptor beta chains from one sample sequenced in a study of T cells in Graves' hyperthyroidism and ophthalmopathy. Amplified regions were TCR beta CDR3 sequences from RNA transcripts. The TCR CDR3 was amplified in a first-round RT-PCR using the HTBI primer set. From the multiplex PCR reads, TCRdb called clonotypes with MiXCR, one entry per CDR3 protein. The repertoire holds about 340,000 distinct CDR3 sequences, with about 20% as singletons. Sequencing used blood. Receptors originate from a woman aged 45-60 years with Graves' hyperthyroidism.

This clonotype was counted at least ten times. V and J are TRBV10-3 and TRBJ1-1; 10 bases line up with TRBD1. The CDR3 runs to 14 residues. The V and J ends lost 10 bases and 0 bases, in that order; junction bases with no gene match: 5. Germline loops: CDR1 ENHRY, CDR2 SYGVKD. CDR3 protein: CATGQGGMNTEAFF. The DNA of the CDR3 is TGTGCCACCGGACAGGGGGGGATGAACACTGAAGCTTTCTTT.

The table lists this clonotype with a few counts. The chain is built from TRBV6-1 and TRBJ2-1, with D possibly TRBD1 on 5 matching bases. Trimming left V 8 bases short and J 1 base short, with 9 bases between. In germline, CDR1 is MNHNS, CDR2 SASEGT. The CDR3 length is 13 residues. CDR3 DNA: TGTGCCAGCCAAGCAGGGTCCTACAATGAGCAGTTCTTC. Its translation: CASQAGSYNEQFF.

CDR3 sequence (DNA): TGTGCCAGCAGCAAACAGGGGACCGTCTACAATGAGCAGTTCTTC. Its translation: CASSKQGTVYNEQFF. This chain joins TRBV28 and TRBJ2-1, with 7 bases lining up with TRBD1. This CDR3 region has 15 residues. Germline lookup yields CDR1 MDHEN and CDR2 SYDVKM. Trimming cost V 6 bases and J 3 bases; bases outside gene matches: 8.

This chain connects TRBV6-1 to TRBJ1-2; 8 bases map to TRBD1. This CDR3 comprises 13 residues. V was clipped by 6 bases and J by 3 bases; unmatched bases: 3. CDR1 MNHNS and CDR2 SASEGT come from the germline V gene. The CDR3 reads CASRQQGDYGYTF. As DNA, the CDR3 is TGTGCCAGCAGGCAACAGGGGGACTATGGCTACACCTTC.

This clonotype came up many times. The chain links TRBV12-3 or TRBV12-4 to TRBJ2-2; 10 nucleotides align to TRBD2. CDR3 length: 17 residues. After removal of 6 bases from V and 7 bases from J, the junction contained 14 bases not matched to a gene. The CDR3 DNA is TGTGCCAGCAGCCTTGCGTTGCTAGCGGGAGTAATCGGGGAGCTGTTTTTT. This gives the protein CASSLALLAGVIGELFF.

This clonotype showed up many times. The genes are TRBV11-2 and TRBJ1-6, with 7 bases that match TRBD1. The CDR3 consists of 17 residues. V shed 2 bases and J 0 bases; nucleotides not matched to a gene: 4. The germline CDR1 and CDR2 sequences are SGHAT and FQNNGV. The CDR3 coding sequence is TGTGCCAGCAGCTTAAGACAGGGTAGCTCCTATAATTCACCCCTCCACTTT. Its protein product is CASSLRQGSSYNSPLHF.

This rearrangement joins TRBV7-9 to TRBJ2-7; perhaps TRBD2 as D (5 bases). The CDR3 covers 14 residues. Trimming pared 5 bases from V and 6 bases from J, leaving 17 bases between. Germline CDR1 is SEHNR and CDR2 is FQNEAQ (reference sequence). The chain's CDR3 is CASSLAAGSGEQYF. The CDR3 DNA follows: TGTGCCAGCAGCCTGGCCGCGGGCAGCGGCGAGCAGTACTTC.

This clonotype has a handful of counts. The V and J genes are TRBV20-1 and TRBJ2-3; 11 nucleotides agree with TRBD2. Per the germline V gene, CDR1 is DFQATT and CDR2 is SNEGSKA (reference sequence). After removal of 1 base from V and 1 base from J, the junction contained 7 bases not matched to a gene. The CDR3 covers 17 residues. CDR3 nucleotides: TGCAGTGCTAGAGGTGCCGGGACTAGCGGCCGCACAGATACGCAGTATTTT. The encoded protein is CSARGAGTSGRTDTQYF.

The count of this clonotype is one. V is TRBV20-1 and J is TRBJ2-7; D perhaps matches TRBD1 (6 bases). The CDR3 is 15 residues long. Germline V lookup: CDR1 DFQATT, CDR2 SNEGSKA (reference sequence). V lost 0 bases, J lost 1 base, and 13 bases lay in between. The CDR3 sequence: CSARDQGPASYEQYF. Written as DNA, the CDR3 is TGCAGTGCTAGAGATCAGGGGCCAGCTTCCTACGAGCAGTACTTC.

V is TRBV19 and J is TRBJ1-1; TRBD1 aligns across 9 bases. CDR1 LNHDA and CDR2 SQIVND come from the germline V gene (reference sequence). The trim removed 4 bases at V and 7 bases at J, leaving 10 bases unmatched. This CDR3 has 15 residues. CDR3 nucleotides: TGTGCCAGTAGTACACCGGGACAGGGATTCGGTGAAGCTTTCTTT. Its translation is CASSTPGQGFGEAFF. Looking up the rest from reference TRBV19 and TRBJ1-1 gives the full variable domain: DGGITQSPKYLFRKEGQNVTLSCEQNLNHDAMYWYRQDPGQGLRLIYYSQIVNDFQKGDIAEGYSVSREKKESFPLTVTSAQKNPTAFYLCASSTPGQGFGEAFFGQGTRLTVV.

This clonotype was counted at least ten times. The rearrangement uses TRBV11-3 and TRBJ2-1, with 7 bases that match TRBD2. The CDR3 runs to 15 residues. Trimming at V came to 4 bases and at J to 3 bases, leaving 6 bases not matched to a gene. CDR1 is SGHNT and CDR2 is YENEEA in the germline V gene. Here the CDR3 reads CASSSLAEDYNEQFF. The CDR3 DNA follows: TGTGCCAGCAGCTCCCTAGCGGAGGACTACAATGAGCAGTTCTTC.

This chain connects TRBV20-1 to TRBJ2-1; 7 bases fit TRBD1. Germline V CDR1 and CDR2: DFQATT, SNEGSKA (reference sequence). The J segment lost 2 bases and the V segment lost 2 bases, leaving 9 bases of the junction unmatched. CDR3 length: 16 amino acids. The CDR3 sequence is CSARRLRDRAYNEQFF. The CDR3 coding sequence is TGCAGTGCTAGAAGGCTCCGGGACAGAGCCTACAATGAGCAGTTCTTC.

This clonotype has more than one count but fewer than ten. The CDR3 DNA sequence: TGTGCCATGTCCTACGAAAACCATGGCTACACCTTC. The encoded protein is CAMSYENHGYTF. The V call is TRBV10-3, the J call TRBJ1-2; D not certain. The CDR3 contains 12 residues. Germline V CDR1 and CDR2: ENHRY, SYGVKD. Trimming removed 9 bases from V and 6 bases from J, with 14 bases in between.